This T cell receptor (beta chain) was sequenced in a study of CD8 T cells in Susac syndrome. CDR1 and CDR2 from the germline V gene are SEHNR and FQNEAQ (reference sequence). The CDR3 is made up of 14 amino acids. V was clipped by 5 bases and J by 5 bases; unmatched bases: 9. With random hexamers, about 0.5 to 1 ug RNA was reverse transcribed. MiXCR, run by TCRdb on the immunoSEQ multiplex PCR reads, gives a single entry per CDR3 protein. This table holds some 100,000 distinct CDR3 sequences, roughly 91% found once. The genes are TRBV7-9 and TRBJ2-7, with 7 bases lining up with TRBD1. Material: CD4+ T cells from PBMCs. This receptor was taken from a human donor in good health. The CDR3 protein is CASSPMTGLHEQYF. The CDR3 bases are TGTGCCAGCAGCCCTATGACAGGGCTCCACGAGCAGTACTTC.